Given below is one T cell receptor (beta chain) in context. Its antigen has not been determined. No qualities accompany the bases; no much larger clone lies one base away. The TCR beta CDR3 regions were amplified from the RNA transcripts. For the first round of RT-PCR on the TCR CDR3, the HTBI primer set was used together with the Qiagen OneStep RT-PCR kit. A second multiplex PCR round built the libraries, followed by size selection and purification. The libraries were sequenced on an Illumina HiSeq2000 using paired-end 100 bp reads. Per the original workflow: SOAPnuke was used to process the raw data, with reads discarded if the reads contained adapters or uncalled bases, had a mean Phred below 15, or lacked an exact constant-primer or identifier match. COPE v1.2.5 was used to merge the high-quality paired reads, and each unique nucleotide sequence was defined as a clonotype. MiTCR v1.1 was used to align clonotypes to the IMGT TRBV, TRBD and TRBJ reference segments. Only V-J combinations with frequency above 0.0001, covering approximately 99% of repertoires, were analysed. A TCS score was defined as the ratio between F50 (clonal expansion) and ExV (chaos), using BLOSUM62-based TCRdist between CDR3 peptides within each V-J. Welch's t-statistics and random forest reduced around 510 V-J features to under 15, which were used in a naive Bayes classifier (R e1071). The public reads were run again by TCRdb, first through fastp at Q25 and then through MiXCR, and only productive beta chains were kept. Rows with one shared CDR3 protein collapse into an entry with the most common genes and DNA. These V and J calls are TCRdb output, not the study's own analysis. This sample holds about half a million distinct CDR3 sequences; 20% were observed only once. The top ten clonotypes cover approximately 50% of the sample.

This specimen belongs to a study of T cells in Graves' hyperthyroidism and ophthalmopathy (dated by TCRdb to about 2019). In terms of the full investigation: Peripheral blood was sampled at the time of initial diagnosis, prior to any treatment. Prospective prediction of ophthalmopathy was tested in an independent validation cohort consisting of roughly 20 hyperthyroidism patients and more than 15 patients who later progressed to ophthalmopathy. In addition, the study compared T-cell repertoires in thyroid tissue and in blood from roughly 6 Graves' hyperthyroidism patients. After blood sampling, hyperthyroidism patients were treated with methimazole at a starting dose of 30 mg daily, and ophthalmopathy patients were treated with high-dose intravenous methylprednisolone. To identify distinguishing TCR V-J signatures, a discovery cohort of roughly 100 patients was used, comprising 40 to 45 with Graves' ophthalmopathy and about 59 with stable Graves' hyperthyroidism. The paper describes TCR Vbeta CDR3 sequencing of more than 120 peripheral blood samples, made up of 43 ophthalmopathy patients, 70 to 80 hyperthyroidism patients and 17 progressor patients. For training and testing, the 110 or so patients in the discovery cohort were randomly divided in a 7:3 ratio.

Spanning cysteine to phenylalanine, the CDR3 consists of 15 amino acids. The only DNA kept is the CDR3, 45 bases in frame from the first base. CDR1 and CDR2, per the germline V gene, are MNHNS and SASEGT. V is pruned by 5 bases and J by 0 bases, leaving 7 bases of the junction without a gene match. Ophthalmopathy patients had moderately to severely active disease, Clinical Activity Score of at least 3, NOSPECS grade of at least 4, and duration under 3 months. The study excluded patients with uncontrolled infections, other autoimmune diseases, pregnancy or lactation. Clinical symptoms, serum thyroxine and TRAb, thyroid ultrasound, and orbital computed tomography formed the basis for the diagnoses. Ficoll-Paque density gradient centrifugation was used to isolate PBMCs from 8 to 10 ml of fresh peripheral blood. Total RNA was extracted with Trizol reagent, and quality was checked on an Agilent 2100 Bioanalyzer.

Here is what the overall study found, with its caveats: Most expanded thyroid clonotypes (frequency above 0.001) were also detected in blood, suggesting blood repertoires may reflect thyroid immune responses. Sample size was not statistically predetermined, and investigators were not blinded to group allocation. In validation, progression to ophthalmopathy was predicted by the model with about 70% sensitivity and approximately 78% specificity, a median of approximately 6.5 months before onset. In cross-validation, a model built on a 13 V-J signature told ophthalmopathy apart from stable hyperthyroidism with under 90% sensitivity and around 84% specificity, and in testing the same model reached 80%/75%.

The origin of this receptor is a man aged 40-50 years with Graves' ophthalmopathy. Sequencing was done on a sample of blood. Recombination joined TRBV6-1 with TRBJ2-7; a stretch of 7 junction bases matches TRBD1. The bases are TGTGCCAGCAGTTTGGACAGGCCAATCTCCTACGAGCAGTACTTC. The resulting protein is CASSLDRPISYEQYF.